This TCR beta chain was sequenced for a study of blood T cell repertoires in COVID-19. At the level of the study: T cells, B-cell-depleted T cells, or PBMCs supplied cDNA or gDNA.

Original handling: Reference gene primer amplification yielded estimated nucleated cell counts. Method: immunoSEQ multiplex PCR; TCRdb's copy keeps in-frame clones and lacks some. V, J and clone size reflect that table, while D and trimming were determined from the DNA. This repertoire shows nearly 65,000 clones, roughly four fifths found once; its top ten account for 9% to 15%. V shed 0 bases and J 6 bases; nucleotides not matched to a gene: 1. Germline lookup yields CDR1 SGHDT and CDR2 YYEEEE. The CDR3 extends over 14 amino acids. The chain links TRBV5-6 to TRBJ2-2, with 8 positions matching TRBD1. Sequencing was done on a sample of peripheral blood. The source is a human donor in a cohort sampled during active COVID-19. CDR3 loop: CASSLGQGPGELFF. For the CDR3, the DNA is TGTGCCAGCAGCTTGGGACAGGGGCCCGGGGAGCTGTTTTTT.